The 13 T cell receptor beta chains below all came from one sample that was sequenced in a study of OX40 agonist ivuxolimab in advanced cancers. The protocol was immunoSEQ multiplex PCR, while the TCRdb copy is restricted to in-frame clones and leaves out a portion. The profile shows tens of thousands of clones, approximately 95% of them singletons. Specimen: CD4+ or CD8+ T cells sorted from blood, collected in a trial of the OX40 agonist ivuxolimab. These receptors all stem from an adult with an advanced solid tumor such as melanoma, head and neck, liver or kidney cancer.

The chain couples TRBV18 to TRBJ2-3, with TRBD1 matching over 12 bases. The CDR3 runs to 18 residues. The ends lost 3 bases at V and 1 base at J; junction bases unmatched: 8. The germline gives CDR1 KGHSH, CDR2 LQKENI. In DNA form, the CDR3 reads TGTGCCAGCTCACCGTATGGGACAGGGGGCCGTGGCACAGATACGCAGTATTTT. It translates to CASSPYGTGGRGTDTQYF.

The chain carries TRBV28 and TRBJ2-2; no clear D. Germline values: CDR1 MDHEN, CDR2 SYDVKM. V lost 5 bases to trimming and J lost 5 bases, with 9 bases between them. The CDR3 runs 13 residues. The CDR3 spells CASSTLGTGELFF. The CDR3 coding sequence is TGTGCCAGCAGTACCCTTGGGACCGGGGAGCTGTTTTTT.

This chain links TRBV7-2 with TRBJ1-1; maybe TRBD1 (5 bases). Trimming removed 5 bases at V and 5 bases at J, with 18 bases between. This CDR3 is 15 amino acids long. Germline CDR1 reads SGHTA; CDR2 reads FQGNSA. CDR3 amino acids: CASSRDRGEGTEAFF. The CDR3 DNA reads TGTGCCAGCAGCCGAGACCGGGGTGAGGGGACTGAAGCTTTCTTT.

This chain connects TRBV7-2 to TRBJ2-1; TRBD2 matches at 9 bases. The CDR3 totals 14 residues. With 5 bases clipped from V and 4 bases from J, the junction kept 3 bases outside the gene matches. Germline CDR1 SGHTA, CDR2 FQGNSA. CDR3 DNA: TGTGCCAGCAGCCTGACTAGCGGTTACAATGAGCAGTTCTTC. Translation gives CASSLTSGYNEQFF.

The chain recombines TRBV7-2 with TRBJ2-7; D remains ambiguous. The ends were cut back, 3 bases at V and 4 bases at J, with 16 bases in the middle. The CDR3 has 15 amino acids. Germline values: CDR1 SGHTA, CDR2 FQGNSA. Here the CDR3 DNA reads TGTGCCAGCAGCTTTCAAACCGGGTTACTTTACGAGCAGTACTTC. Its protein is CASSFQTGLLYEQYF. The full variable domain, completed using reference TRBV7-2 and TRBJ2-7, is GAGVSQSPSNKVTEKGKDVELRCDPISGHTALYWYRQSLGQGLEFLIYFQGNSAPDKSGLPSDRFSAERTGGSVSTLTIQRTQQEDSAVYLCASSFQTGLLYEQYFGPGTRLTVT.

This clone was observed a single time. This rearrangement joins TRBV28 to TRBJ2-7, with D perhaps matching TRBD1 or TRBD2 (5 bases each). Germline assignment: CDR1 MDHEN and CDR2 SYDVKM. There are 15 residues in the CDR3. Trimming took off 2 bases at V and 1 base at J, with 12 bases between the two ends. The CDR3 loop reads CASSLTGTASYEQYF. The CDR3 region has the DNA TGTGCCAGCAGTTTAACTGGGACCGCTTCCTACGAGCAGTACTTC.

The J gene is TRBJ1-1, the V gene TRBV6-6; D gene uncertain. Deletions cut 6 bases from V and 0 bases from J, with 5 bases between. The CDR3 has 12 residues. Germline assignment: CDR1 MNHNY and CDR2 SVGAGI (reference sequence). CDR3 amino acids: CASSTVNTEAFF. The DNA of the CDR3 is TGTGCCAGCAGCACAGTGAACACTGAAGCTTTCTTT.

The chain joins TRBV5-1 to TRBJ2-3; either TRBD1 or TRBD2 may fit D (5 bases each). The CDR3 loop spans 14 amino acids. Germline assignment: CDR1 SGHRS and CDR2 YFSETQ. V was clipped by 5 bases and J by 1 base, with 11 bases between them. The CDR3: CASSAGTRTDTQYF. The CDR3 nucleotides read TGCGCCAGCAGTGCCGGGACCCGCACAGATACGCAGTATTTT.

The chain recombines TRBV9 with TRBJ1-2; D possibly corresponds to TRBD1 (6 bases). Germline CDR1 is SGDLS and CDR2 is YYNGEE. This CDR3 contains 14 residues. Trimming took 0 bases from V and 7 from J, leaving 13 bases between them. In DNA, the CDR3 is TGTGCCAGCAGCGTAGACCCCGAGGGGGTTGGCTACACCTTC. Its protein is CASSVDPEGVGYTF.

The V call is TRBV7-2, the J call TRBJ2-2, with TRBD2 matching 9 bases. Trimming took 3 bases from V and 1 from J; bases not matched to a gene: 3. This CDR3 spans 16 amino acids. CDR1 is SGHTA, CDR2 FQGNSA, per germline. CDR3 sequence reads: CASSFVSGRNTGELFF. The CDR3 DNA reads TGTGCCAGCAGCTTCGTTAGCGGGAGGAACACCGGGGAGCTGTTTTTT.

The chain joins TRBV6-6 to TRBJ2-2; TRBD2 aligns across 7 bases. The CDR3 runs 14 residues. J gave up 5 bases and V 8 bases, and 8 bases lay outside the gene matches. The germline V gene encodes CDR1 MNHNY and CDR2 SVGAGI (reference sequence). CDR3: CASGGPRETGELFF. CDR3 coding DNA: TGTGCCAGCGGCGGCCCGCGGGAGACCGGGGAGCTGTTTTTT.

The rearrangement uses TRBV18 and TRBJ2-6, with 7 positions matching TRBD1. Germline V gene sequence: CDR1 KGHSH, CDR2 LQKENI. Trimming cost V 5 bases and J 1 base; bases outside gene matches: 8. The CDR3 is 17 residues long. The CDR3 nucleotides read TGTGCCAGCTCAGCCGGGACAGACTTGTCTGGGGCCAACGTCCTGACTTTC. It translates to CASSAGTDLSGANVLTF.

This clone has a handful of counts. The chain combines TRBV9 with TRBJ1-5; possibly TRBD1 for D (5 bases). Germline CDR1 and CDR2: SGDLS and YYNGEE. The CDR3 sequence is 15 residues long. V was cut by 0 bases and J by 7 bases, with 14 bases left in between. In nucleotides, the CDR3 is TGTGCCAGCAGCGTAGCCGGCAGGGAAGGGCAGCCCCAGCATTTT. Translating gives CASSVAGREGQPQHF. Filled out from reference TRBV9 and TRBJ1-5, the complete variable domain reads DSGVTQTPKHLITATGQRVTLRCSPRSGDLSVYWYQQSLDQGLQFLIQYYNGEERAKGNILERFSAQQFPDLHSELNLSSLELGDSALYFCASSVAGREGQPQHFGDGTRLSIL.